This is a list of T cell receptor beta chains from one sample in a study of blood T cells in healthy people across ages. MiXCR, run by TCRdb on the 5' RACE reads, gives a single entry per CDR3 protein. Of around 1.5 million distinct CDR3 sequences in the sample, around 39% were seen once. The sequenced sample consisted of blood. The receptors shown here come from a woman aged 18 to 35 in good health. CDR3s include the opening cysteine and the closing phenylalanine or tryptophan. The order of the fields is CDR3 protein, V gene, J gene.

CASSLETSAIGTSYEQYF	TRBV12-3/TRBV12-4	TRBJ2-7
CATSRDRTGGETQYF	TRBV15	TRBJ2-5
CASSLMADNEKLFF	TRBV5-5	TRBJ1-4
CASSATTSVPGNEQFF	TRBV5-1	TRBJ2-1
CASSSYREGNEKLFF	TRBV12-3/TRBV12-4	TRBJ1-4
CASSEHPLALRGRDAYF	TRBV6-1	TRBJ2-3
CSARSDRGGTHQPQHF	TRBV20-1	TRBJ1-5
CSVVPDYNEQFF	TRBV20-1	TRBJ2-1
CASSIRTPFPGREGNEQFF	TRBV19	TRBJ2-1
CASSVAGDSSYEQYF	TRBV9	TRBJ2-7
CASRGRGSGNTIYF	TRBV6-5	TRBJ1-3
CASSTQGARNEQYF	TRBV12-3/TRBV12-4	TRBJ2-7
CASSLKREEHEQYF	TRBV7-9	NA
CASSPPGGRISEQYF	TRBV12-3/TRBV12-4	TRBJ2-7
CASSLIRTSGGAETQYF	TRBV28	TRBJ2-5
CASSELAGVTPPHEQFF	TRBV7-6	TRBJ2-1
CASSQPGGRTSGYTF	TRBV3-1	TRBJ1-2
CASSETSGHANTGELFF	TRBV7-3	TRBJ2-2
CASSLERFPGTSGYEQYF	TRBV7-2	TRBJ2-7
CATSDRTGVGYNEQYF	TRBV24-1	TRBJ2-5
CSAPWMGSAQYF	TRBV20-1	TRBJ2-3
CASSLAGGLAYSPLHF	TRBV11-2	TRBJ1-6
CLVNEQFF	TRBV7-9	TRBJ2-1
CASSRGSSSGSYEQYF	TRBV14	TRBJ2-7
CASSQTGLGLSSNQPQHF	TRBV4-1	TRBJ1-5
CASSPTDIGQGPPPTYNEQFF	TRBV11-1	TRBJ2-1
CSVGSGTVGGYTF	TRBV29-1	TRBJ1-2
CASSLVLSYNEQYF	TRBV7-2	TRBJ2-5
CASRPATNEKLFF	TRBV27	TRBJ1-4
CSIEWLNTEAFF	TRBV29-1	TRBJ1-1
CSALNQETQFF	TRBV20-1	NA
CASSLPTTGNTEAFF	TRBV12-3/TRBV12-4	TRBJ1-1
CASKLEFNTEAFF	TRBV27	TRBJ1-1
CASSPTGTGVYNSPLHF	TRBV28	TRBJ1-6
CASRWQNEQYF	TRBV27	TRBJ2-7
CSAEDLVPGSYNEQFF	TRBV20-1	TRBJ2-1
CASRGTSGGANEQFF	TRBV2	TRBJ2-1
CSGSPGNNEQFF	TRBV29-1	TRBJ2-1
CSRGDRVTDTQYF	TRBV20-1	TRBJ2-3
CASSFRTSSGRRDTQYF	TRBV28	TRBJ2-3
CASSFRGELPDEQFF	TRBV9	TRBJ2-1